Following are 21 T cell receptor beta chains from one sample sequenced in a study of blood T cell repertoires in COVID-19. TCRdb's table, derived via immunoSEQ multiplex PCR, lists solely in-frame clones and lacks some. This sample has 110,000 to 150,000 clones, with around 73% found just once. The specimen was PBMCs or T cells enriched from blood (not recorded which). All receptors come from a woman in her forties or fifties who had recovered from COVID-19.

This rearrangement joins TRBV11-3 to TRBJ2-3; 11 bases are a match to TRBD1. Germline CDR1 is SGHNT and CDR2 is YENEEA. The CDR3 is made up of 16 amino acids. V dropped 5 bases and J dropped 3; count of bases not matched to a gene: 7. CDR3 nucleotide sequence: TGTGCCAGCAGCCCCGGGACAGGGGGTCTGACAGATACGCAGTATTTT. Translating it yields CASSPGTGGLTDTQYF. Full variable domain (outside the CDR3, taken from reference TRBV11-3 and TRBJ2-3): EAGVVQSPRYKIIEKKQPVAFWCNPISGHNTLYWYLQNLGQGPELLIRYENEEAVDDSQLPKDRFSAERLKGVDSTLKIQPAELGDSAVYLCASSPGTGGLTDTQYFGPGTRLTVL.

The chain is built from TRBV5-1 and TRBJ1-5; no clear D. This CDR3 is built from 15 residues. V lost 2 bases to trimming and J lost 5 bases, with 14 bases between them. Per the germline V gene, CDR1 is SGHRS and CDR2 is YFSETQ. DNA for the CDR3: TGCGCCAGCAGCTTACGACCCGGCAGCGATCAGCCCCAGCATTTT. Translated: CASSLRPGSDQPQHF.

The V and J genes are TRBV5-1 and TRBJ1-1; TRBD1 is a possible D gene (5 bases). This CDR3 region has 15 residues. The ends were cut back, 0 bases at V and 0 bases at J, with 9 bases in the middle. The germline V gene has CDR1 SGHRS and CDR2 YFSETQ. The CDR3 sequence is CASSLGGGMNTEAFF. The CDR3, as DNA: TGCGCCAGCAGCTTGGGCGGGGGTATGAACACTGAAGCTTTCTTT.

The chain uses TRBV15 and TRBJ1-2, with 8 bases that match TRBD1. CDR1 is LNHNV, CDR2 YYDKDF, per germline (reference sequence). The CDR3 totals 14 residues. With 4 bases clipped from V and 4 bases from J, the junction kept 5 bases outside the gene matches. Here the CDR3 reads CATSIRTGLYGYTF. CDR3 DNA sequence: TGTGCCACCAGCATTAGGACAGGGCTCTATGGCTACACCTTC.

The chain recombines TRBV6-4 with TRBJ2-6; the match to TRBD1 covers 8 bases. Germline V gene lookup returns CDR1 MRHNA and CDR2 SNTAGT. V lost 10 bases, J lost 4 bases, and 6 bases stayed unmatched. This CDR3 has 14 amino acids. CDR3 coding DNA: TGTGCCACTTTGACAGGGGCAGGGGCCAACGTCCTGACTTTC. Its protein product is CATLTGAGANVLTF.

V and J are TRBV24-1 and TRBJ2-2; D is ambiguous. V lost 0 bases to trimming and J lost 8 bases, with 3 bases between them. The germline CDR1 and CDR2 sequences are KGHDR and SFDVKD. The CDR3 covers 12 residues. The CDR3 is CATSDLLGELFF. The CDR3 coding sequence is TGTGCCACCAGTGATTTGTTAGGGGAGCTGTTTTTT.

The rearrangement uses TRBV19 and TRBJ1-2; tentative D call: TRBD1 (5 bases). The CDR3 is 14 residues long. Germline CDR1 and CDR2: LNHDA and SQIVND (reference sequence). Trimming left V 7 bases short and J 3 bases short, with 15 bases between. CDR3 protein: CASNMDKADYGYTF. DNA for the CDR3: TGTGCCAGTAACATGGACAAGGCGGACTATGGCTACACCTTC.

The CDR3 sequence is CASVGQGAIYEQYF. The CDR3 DNA follows: TGTGCCAGCGTAGGGCAGGGGGCGATCTACGAGCAGTACTTC. The chain employs TRBV2 and TRBJ2-7; 8 bases are shared with TRBD1. J lost 3 bases, V lost 8 bases, and 9 bases had no gene match. The CDR3 totals 14 residues. CDR1 and CDR2 (germline): SNHLY, FYNNEI.

This clone was counted only a few times. This chain joins TRBV6-5 and TRBJ2-7, with a tentative D call TRBD1 (6 bases). The CDR3 consists of 16 residues. Deletions cut 2 bases from V and 7 bases from J, with 21 bases between. The germline V gene encodes CDR1 MNHEY and CDR2 SVGAGI. This chain's CDR3 is CASSYTAPGAGSEQYF. In DNA, the CDR3 is TGTGCCAGCAGTTACACCGCCCCAGGGGCCGGGTCGGAGCAGTACTTC.

The chain recombines TRBV11-3 with TRBJ2-3; 7 positions agree with TRBD1. The ends lost 1 base at V and 0 bases at J; junction bases unmatched: 4. The CDR3 consists of 16 residues. Germline CDR1 and CDR2: SGHNT and YENEEA. The CDR3 is CASSLVVTGSTDTQYF. Here the CDR3 DNA reads TGTGCCAGCAGCTTAGTCGTGACAGGGAGCACAGATACGCAGTATTTT.

The J gene is TRBJ1-6, the V gene TRBV2; tentative D call: TRBD1 (6 bases). There are 16 residues in the CDR3. Germline lookup yields CDR1 SNHLY and CDR2 FYNNEI. Trimming took 8 bases from V and 0 from J, leaving 14 bases between them. DNA for the CDR3: TGTGCCAGCCGGAAACAGGGATACTCCTATAATTCACCCCTCCACTTT. It translates to CASRKQGYSYNSPLHF.

This sequence joins TRBV15 and TRBJ1-1; no reliable D call. CDR3 length equals 13 residues. V lost 0 bases and J lost 2, with 4 bases in between. The germline V gene has CDR1 LNHNV and CDR2 YYDKDF (reference sequence). CDR3 bases: TGTGCCACCAGCAGAGATATAAACACTGAAGCTTTCTTT. It translates to CATSRDINTEAFF.

The chain is built from TRBV2 and TRBJ2-2, with 10 bases lining up with TRBD1. Losses at the gene ends were 5 bases for V and 6 bases for J; bases not matched to a gene: 3. The CDR3 length is 14 residues. CDR1 SNHLY and CDR2 FYNNEI come from the germline V gene. The CDR3 loop reads CASSRQGASGELFF. The DNA for the CDR3 is TGTGCCAGCAGTCGACAGGGGGCGTCCGGGGAGCTGTTTTTT.

The chain carries TRBV6-5 and TRBJ1-2, with a tentative D call TRBD1 (6 bases). Trimming shortened V by 7 bases and J by 5 bases, and 14 bases separated the two germline ends. CDR3 length: 13 residues. The germline V gene encodes CDR1 MNHEY and CDR2 SVGAGI. The CDR3 DNA is TGTGCCAGCACTCCAGGGGCCTTTTATGGCTACACCTTC. This encodes CASTPGAFYGYTF.

V gene TRBV10-3 combines with J gene TRBJ2-2, with 12 positions matching TRBD1. CDR1 is ENHRY and CDR2 is SYGVKD in the germline V gene. V shed 3 bases, J shed 0 bases, and the junction held 5 bases outside the gene matches. The CDR3 is made up of 18 amino acids. CDR3 residues: CAISERGQGAANTGELFF. The CDR3 coding sequence is TGTGCCATCAGTGAAAGGGGACAGGGGGCCGCGAACACCGGGGAGCTGTTTTTT.

The CDR3 DNA sequence: TGTGCCAGCAGCCCCCGACTGCCCATGAACACTGAAGCTTTCTTT. Translating it yields CASSPRLPMNTEAFF. The chain recombines TRBV7-9 with TRBJ1-1, with D hard to call. CDR1 and CDR2 (germline): SEHNR, FQNEAQ (reference sequence). The V and J ends lost 5 bases and 0 bases respectively, with 13 bases between them. This CDR3 is 15 amino acids long.

The chain carries TRBV19 and TRBJ1-2; no reliable D call. V shed 5 bases and J shed 3 bases, with 13 bases lying between them. Germline V CDR1 and CDR2: LNHDA, SQIVND (reference sequence). The CDR3 sequence is 14 residues long. CDR3 DNA: TGTGCCAGTAGTGGGCCTCGCTCGTACTATGGCTACACCTTC. It translates to CASSGPRSYYGYTF.

This chain's CDR3 is CASSYSEGAGELFF. The DNA for the CDR3 is TGTGCCAGCAGTTACTCTGAAGGGGCCGGGGAGCTGTTTTTT. The chain joins TRBV6-5 to TRBJ2-2, with D possibly TRBD1 on 5 matching bases. CDR3 length: 14 amino acids. In germline, CDR1 is MNHEY, CDR2 SVGAGI. V lost 0 bases, J lost 6 bases, and 8 bases lay in between.

The V gene is TRBV28, the J gene TRBJ2-7, with D possibly TRBD2 on 5 matching bases. CDR1 and CDR2 (germline): MDHEN, SYDVKM. Trimming removed 3 bases at V and 4 bases at J, with 7 bases between. This CDR3 contains 12 residues. CDR3 protein: CASSLRAYEQYF. Written as DNA, the CDR3 is TGTGCCAGCAGTTTGAGGGCGTACGAGCAGTACTTC. The complete variable domain, with remaining parts taken from reference TRBV28 and TRBJ2-7, reads DVKVTQSSRYLVKRTGEKVFLECVQDMDHENMFWYRQDPGLGLRLIYFSYDVKMKEKGDIPEGYSVSREKKERFSLILESASTNQTSMYLCASSLRAYEQYFGPGTRLTVT.

The rearrangement joins TRBV27 to TRBJ1-3; possible D gene TRBD1, 6 bases. The CDR3 loop spans 16 amino acids. The V and J ends lost 6 bases and 0 bases respectively, with 15 bases between them. Germline CDR1 and CDR2: MNHEY and SMNVEV (reference sequence). The CDR3 here is CASSFDRISSGNTIYF. Here the CDR3 DNA reads TGTGCCAGCAGCTTCGACAGGATCAGCTCTGGAAACACCATATATTTT.

The genes are TRBV18 and TRBJ1-4; tentatively, D is TRBD1 (5 bases). Trimming took 2 bases from V and 5 from J, leaving 12 bases between them. CDR1 is KGHSH and CDR2 is LQKENI in the germline V gene. The CDR3 runs to 15 residues. The DNA of the CDR3 is TGTGCCAGCTCACCAAGCCGGACACCCAATGAAAAACTGTTTTTT. Encoded protein: CASSPSRTPNEKLFF.